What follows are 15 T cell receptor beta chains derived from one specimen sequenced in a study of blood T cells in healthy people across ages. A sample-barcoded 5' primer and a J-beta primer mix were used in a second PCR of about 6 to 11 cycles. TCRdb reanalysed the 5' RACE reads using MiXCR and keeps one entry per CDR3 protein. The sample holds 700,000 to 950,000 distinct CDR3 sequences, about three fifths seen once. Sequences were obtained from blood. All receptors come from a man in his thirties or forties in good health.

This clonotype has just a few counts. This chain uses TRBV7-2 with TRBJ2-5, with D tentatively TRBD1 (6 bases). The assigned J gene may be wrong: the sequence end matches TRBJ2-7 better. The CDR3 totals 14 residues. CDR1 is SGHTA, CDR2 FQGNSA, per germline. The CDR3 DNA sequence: TGTGCCAGCAGCCTGAACAGGGAGTACAACGAGCAGTACTTC. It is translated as CASSLNREYNEQYF.

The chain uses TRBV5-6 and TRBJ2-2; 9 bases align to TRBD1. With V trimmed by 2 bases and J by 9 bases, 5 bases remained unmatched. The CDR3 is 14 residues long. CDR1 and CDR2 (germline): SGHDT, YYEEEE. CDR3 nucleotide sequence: TGTGCCAGCAGCTTAGGGACAGGGTCCAGGGAGCTGTTTTTT. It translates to CASSLGTGSRELFF.

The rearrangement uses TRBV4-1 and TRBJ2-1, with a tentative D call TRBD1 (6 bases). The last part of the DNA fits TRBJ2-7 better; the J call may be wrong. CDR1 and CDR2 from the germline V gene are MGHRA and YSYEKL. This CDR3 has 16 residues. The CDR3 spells CASSQGRYRAGYEQYF. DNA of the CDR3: TGCGCCAGCAGCCAAGGGCGATACAGGGCGGGCTACGAGCAGTACTTC.

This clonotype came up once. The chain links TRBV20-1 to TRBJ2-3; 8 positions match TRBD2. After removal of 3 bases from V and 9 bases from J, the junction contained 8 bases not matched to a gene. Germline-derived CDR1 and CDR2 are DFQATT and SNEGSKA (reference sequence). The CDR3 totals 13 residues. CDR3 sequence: CSASSGTVDTQYF. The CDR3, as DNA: TGCAGTGCTAGTAGCGGGACTGTGGACACGCAGTATTTT.

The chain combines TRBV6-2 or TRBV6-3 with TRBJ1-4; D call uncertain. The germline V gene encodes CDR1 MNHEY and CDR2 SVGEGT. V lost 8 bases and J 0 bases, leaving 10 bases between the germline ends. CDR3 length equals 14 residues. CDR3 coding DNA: TGTGCCAGCGGAGCGGGGACAACTAATGAAAAACTGTTTTTT. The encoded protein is CASGAGTTNEKLFF.

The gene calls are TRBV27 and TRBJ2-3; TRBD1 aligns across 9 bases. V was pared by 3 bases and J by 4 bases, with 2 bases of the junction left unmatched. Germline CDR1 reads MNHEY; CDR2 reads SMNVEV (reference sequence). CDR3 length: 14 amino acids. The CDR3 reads CASSLGDRADTQYF. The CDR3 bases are TGTGCCAGCAGTTTGGGGGACAGGGCAGATACGCAGTATTTT.

CDR3 DNA sequence: TGTGCCAGCAGCTTCTTTGGTCTAGCCCAGCCCTACGAGCAGTACTTC. Translated: CASSFFGLAQPYEQYF. This chain connects TRBV6-2 or TRBV6-3 to TRBJ2-7, with a possible D match to TRBD2 (5 bases). The V end lost 6 bases, the J end lost 2 bases, and 20 bases lay between the germline ends. Looked up from germline, CDR1 is MNHEY and CDR2 is SVGEGT. CDR3 size: 16 residues.

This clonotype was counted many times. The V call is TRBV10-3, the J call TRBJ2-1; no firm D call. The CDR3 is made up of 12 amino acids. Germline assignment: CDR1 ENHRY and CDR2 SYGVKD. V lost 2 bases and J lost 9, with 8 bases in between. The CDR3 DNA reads TGTGCCATCAGTGAGGCTGTGACTGAGCAGTTCTTC. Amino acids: CAISEAVTEQFF.

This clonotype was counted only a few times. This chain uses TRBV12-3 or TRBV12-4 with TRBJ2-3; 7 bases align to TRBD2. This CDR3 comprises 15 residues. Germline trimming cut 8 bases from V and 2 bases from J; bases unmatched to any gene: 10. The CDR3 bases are TGTGCCAGCTCCCCGGGGGGAAGCCTCACAGATACGCAGTATTTT. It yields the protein CASSPGGSLTDTQYF.

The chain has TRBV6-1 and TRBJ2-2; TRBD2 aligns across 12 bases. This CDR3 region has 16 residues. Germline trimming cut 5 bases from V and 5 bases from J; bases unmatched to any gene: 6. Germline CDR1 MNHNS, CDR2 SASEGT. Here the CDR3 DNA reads TGTGCCAGCAGTAAACTAGCGGGGGGAGGAACCGGGGAGCTGTTTTTT. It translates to CASSKLAGGGTGELFF.

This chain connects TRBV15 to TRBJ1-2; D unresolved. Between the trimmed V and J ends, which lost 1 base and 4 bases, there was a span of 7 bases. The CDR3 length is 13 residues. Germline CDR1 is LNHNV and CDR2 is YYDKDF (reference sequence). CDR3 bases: TGTGCCACCAGCAGAGTTGGGAGCTATGGCTACACCTTC. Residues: CATSRVGSYGYTF.

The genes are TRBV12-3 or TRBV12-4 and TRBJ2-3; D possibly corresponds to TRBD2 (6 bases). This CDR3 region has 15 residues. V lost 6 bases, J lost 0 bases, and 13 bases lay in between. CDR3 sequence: CASRTWGVSTDTQYF. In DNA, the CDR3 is TGTGCCAGCAGAACCTGGGGGGTTAGCACAGATACGCAGTATTTT.

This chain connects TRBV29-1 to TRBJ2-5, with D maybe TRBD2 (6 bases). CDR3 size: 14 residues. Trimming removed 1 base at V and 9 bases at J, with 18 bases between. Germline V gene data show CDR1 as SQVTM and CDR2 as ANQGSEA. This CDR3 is CSVEVGGVGEAQYF. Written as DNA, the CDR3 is TGCAGCGTTGAAGTTGGAGGGGTGGGGGAGGCCCAGTACTTC.

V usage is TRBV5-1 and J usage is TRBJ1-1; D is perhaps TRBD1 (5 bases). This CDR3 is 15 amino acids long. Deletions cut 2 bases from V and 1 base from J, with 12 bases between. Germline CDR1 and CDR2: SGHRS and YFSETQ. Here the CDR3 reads CASSFSTGGNTEAFF. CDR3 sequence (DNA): TGCGCCAGCAGCTTCTCGACGGGGGGGAACACTGAAGCTTTCTTT.

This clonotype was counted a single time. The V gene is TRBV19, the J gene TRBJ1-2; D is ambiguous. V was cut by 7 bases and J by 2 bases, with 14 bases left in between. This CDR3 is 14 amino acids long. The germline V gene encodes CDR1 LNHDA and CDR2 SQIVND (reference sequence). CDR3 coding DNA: TGTGCCAGTACCCCGAACAGAGCCAACTATGGCTACACCTTC. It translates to CASTPNRANYGYTF.